Below, 15 T cell receptor beta chains from the same sample are listed, as sequenced in a study of response to subunit inactivated influenza vaccine. MiXCR, run by TCRdb on the RT-PCR reads, gives a single entry per CDR3 protein. The sample comprises approximately 530,000 distinct CDR3 sequences, approximately 7.8% of which are singletons, and around 13% rests with the top ten. The sample was PBMCs from blood, taken less than 30 months after vaccination. These receptor sequences come from a man aged 45 to 75 who received an inactivated influenza vaccine.

At least ten counts were recorded for this clonotype. The genes are TRBV6-1 and TRBJ2-4; 7 nucleotides line up with TRBD2. Looked up from germline, CDR1 is MNHNS and CDR2 is SASEGT. V lost 7 bases and J lost 8; bases outside the gene matches: 11. The CDR3 has 14 amino acids. CDR3 bases: TGTGCCAGCACCTCTCGTGGCGGGGGAGACATTCAGTACTTC. This codes for CASTSRGGGDIQYF.

The chain joins TRBV7-9 to TRBJ2-3; D possibly corresponds to TRBD2 (5 bases). The CDR3 is made up of 12 amino acids. Germline V gene lookup returns CDR1 SEHNR and CDR2 FQNEAQ (reference sequence). Trimming pared 0 bases from V and 11 bases from J, leaving 9 bases between. The CDR3 nucleotides read TGTGCCAGCAGCTTAGCGGCTGGGAGGCAGTATTTT. It is translated as CASSLAAGRQYF. Full variable domain (remainder filled in from reference TRBV7-9 and TRBJ2-3): DTGVSQNPRHKITKRGQNVTFRCDPISEHNRLYWYRQTLGQGPEFLTYFQNEAQLEKSRLLSDRFSAERPKGSFSTLEIQRTEQGDSAMYLCASSLAAGRQYFGPGTRLTVL.

The DNA of the CDR3 is TGTGCCAGCAGCCATAGCGGGGTATCAGATACGCAGTATTTT. Amino acids: CASSHSGVSDTQYF. V and J are TRBV7-2 and TRBJ2-3; TRBD2 matches at 8 bases. The J segment lost 4 bases and the V segment lost 5 bases, leaving 5 bases of the junction unmatched. CDR1 is SGHTA, CDR2 FQGNSA, per germline. The CDR3 covers 14 residues. The complete variable domain, with remaining parts taken from reference TRBV7-2 and TRBJ2-3, reads GAGVSQSPSNKVTEKGKDVELRCDPISGHTALYWYRQSLGQGLEFLIYFQGNSAPDKSGLPSDRFSAERTGGSVSTLTIQRTQQEDSAVYLCASSHSGVSDTQYFGPGTRLTVL.

This clonotype occurred a few times. The chain couples TRBV25-1 to TRBJ1-1; 9 bases fit TRBD1. The CDR3 loop spans 16 amino acids. The trim removed 3 bases at V and 5 bases at J, leaving 10 bases unmatched. Germline V gene sequence: CDR1 MGHDK, CDR2 SYGVNS. The CDR3 spells CASSESYRGRGTEAFF. For the CDR3, the DNA is TGTGCCAGCAGTGAGAGCTACAGGGGGCGGGGGACTGAAGCTTTCTTT.

This clonotype has only a few counts. V and J are TRBV6-2 or TRBV6-3 and TRBJ2-7, with D tentatively TRBD1 (6 bases). V lost 6 bases and J 0 bases, leaving 9 bases between the germline ends. The germline gives CDR1 MNHEY, CDR2 SVGEGT. This CDR3 region has 13 residues. CDR3: CASRRGHSYEQYF. The DNA for the CDR3 is TGTGCCAGCAGGAGGGGACACTCCTACGAGCAGTACTTC.

V usage is TRBV6-6 and J usage is TRBJ2-7, with D perhaps assigned TRBD1 or TRBD2 (5 bases each). V lost 1 base to trimming and J lost 2 bases, with 6 bases between them. The CDR3 loop spans 13 amino acids. CDR1 and CDR2 (germline): MNHNY, SVGAGI (reference sequence). The CDR3, as DNA: TGTGCCAGCAGTTACTTGGGGGCCTACGAGCAGTACTTC. This encodes CASSYLGAYEQYF.

This clonotype showed up just a few times. The chain recombines TRBV27 with TRBJ1-6; 8 bases match TRBD1. V lost 6 bases and J lost 9; bases outside the gene matches: 7. CDR1 is MNHEY and CDR2 is SMNVEV in the germline V gene (reference sequence). CDR3 length: 14 residues. The CDR3 spells CASRTGTGVSPLHF. The CDR3 bases are TGTGCCAGCAGGACCGGGACAGGTGTTTCACCCCTCCACTTT.

This clonotype appeared a few times. This rearrangement joins TRBV6-1 to TRBJ1-4, with 8 bases that match TRBD1. CDR1 and CDR2 from the germline V gene are MNHNS and SASEGT. The CDR3 is 15 amino acids. Trimming took 4 bases from V and 7 from J; bases not matched to a gene: 8. The CDR3 loop is CASSVPRTGSEKLFF. Written as DNA, the CDR3 is TGTGCCAGCAGTGTGCCCAGGACAGGGTCTGAAAAACTGTTTTTT.

This clonotype came up many times. The gene calls are TRBV4-2 and TRBJ2-2; D is perhaps TRBD1 or TRBD2 (6 bases each). From germline, CDR1 is LGHNA and CDR2 YNFKEQ. CDR3 length: 18 amino acids. The V end lost 1 base, the J end lost 2 bases, and 17 bases lay between the germline ends. Written as DNA, the CDR3 is TGTGCCAGCAGCCAAGTAAACGGTGGAGGGGGTAACACCGGGGAGCTGTTTTTT. Translation: CASSQVNGGGGNTGELFF.

This clonotype was observed a handful of times. The chain employs TRBV10-3 and TRBJ1-3; TRBD1 is a possible D gene (5 bases). The germline V and J ends were trimmed by 4 bases and 9 bases, with 22 bases remaining between them. This CDR3 region has 16 residues. Germline CDR1 ENHRY, CDR2 SYGVKD. For the CDR3, the DNA is TGTGCCATCAGTGCCCAGACCCCGGGACGGGGTGGCACCATATATTTT. Translated: CAISAQTPGRGGTIYF.

This clonotype was seen more than once but under ten times. This rearrangement joins TRBV20-1 to TRBJ2-5; TRBD1 aligns across 7 bases. CDR1 DFQATT and CDR2 SNEGSKA come from the germline V gene (reference sequence). V dropped 0 bases and J dropped 5; count of bases not matched to a gene: 12. CDR3 length equals 16 residues. The CDR3 region has the DNA TGCAGTGCTAGAGAGTACAGGGGCGTCACGGGGGAGACCCAGTACTTC. Translation gives CSAREYRGVTGETQYF.

The chain recombines TRBV20-1 with TRBJ2-1; D gene unclear. The CDR3 consists of 15 residues. V was pared by 4 bases and J by 8 bases, with 21 bases between. Germline CDR1 and CDR2: DFQATT and SNEGSKA (reference sequence). The DNA of the CDR3 is TGCAGTGCTAAACATCACCTTTTGACTCGGGATGAGCAGTTCTTC. It encodes CSAKHHLLTRDEQFF.

There are many counts of this clonotype. The chain couples TRBV28 to TRBJ2-4; TRBD2 aligns across 11 bases. The junction had 6 bases not matched to a gene; V was cut back by 3 bases and J by 5 bases. Germline V gene sequence: CDR1 MDHEN, CDR2 SYDVKM. The CDR3 is 16 residues long. The DNA for the CDR3 is TGTGCCAGCAGTTTTGGGCTAGCGGGGGGAGAAAACATTCAGTACTTC. Protein sequence: CASSFGLAGGENIQYF. Supplemented by reference TRBV28 and TRBJ2-4, the full variable domain reads DVKVTQSSRYLVKRTGEKVFLECVQDMDHENMFWYRQDPGLGLRLIYFSYDVKMKEKGDIPEGYSVSREKKERFSLILESASTNQTSMYLCASSFGLAGGENIQYFGAGTRLSVL.

This clonotype came up a few times. The chain has TRBV12-3 or TRBV12-4 and TRBJ1-5, with a tentative D call TRBD1 (6 bases). Trimming took off 5 bases at V and 3 bases at J, with 14 bases between the two ends. This CDR3 contains 15 residues. The DNA of the CDR3 is TGTGCCAGCAGTCCGAGTCAGGGGTTCAATCAGCCCCAGCATTTT. Amino acid sequence: CASSPSQGFNQPQHF.

This clonotype was picked up a small number of times. The chain is built from TRBV24-1 and TRBJ2-3; 10 bases are shared with TRBD2. Germline V lookup: CDR1 KGHDR, CDR2 SFDVKD. Unmatched junction bases numbered 7, after V lost 3 bases and J lost 2 bases. This CDR3 has 17 residues. In DNA, the CDR3 is TGTGCCACCAGTGATCTCAGCGGGACTAGCGACACAGATACGCAGTATTTT. Protein sequence: CATSDLSGTSDTDTQYF.